One and the same sample provided the 6 T cell receptor beta chains below, sequenced in a study of T cell responses to AZD1222 COVID-19 vaccine. Libraries were prepared by immunoSEQ multiplex PCR; TCRdb keeps only in-frame clonotypes and omits some of them. The data contain approximately 74,000 clones, 70% to 90% of them singletons. The sequencing here drew on peripheral blood, taken on day 0 of AZD1222 vaccination. The receptors stem from an adult in good health.

The rearrangement joins TRBV18 to TRBJ1-3; D is undetermined. CDR1 and CDR2 from the germline V gene are KGHSH and LQKENI. The V gene lost 6 bases and the J gene lost 2 bases, with 20 bases spanning the gap. The CDR3 covers 17 residues. The CDR3 DNA reads TGTGCCAGCTCCCCGGGAAGACTTTCGGAGGCTGGAAACACCATATATTTT. Translation: CASSPGRLSEAGNTIYF.

Many counts were recorded for this clone. The genes are TRBV13 and TRBJ1-3; TRBD1 matches 10 bases. J was trimmed by 0 bases and V by 5 bases; bases with no gene match: 7. Germline V gene data show CDR1 as PRHDT and CDR2 as FYEKMQ (reference sequence). This CDR3 has 17 residues. The CDR3 bases are TGTGCCAGCAGCCAGGGACAGGGGCTGAGCTCTGGAAACACCATATATTTT. It translates to CASSQGQGLSSGNTIYF.

CDR3 amino acids: CASSQKTGAAYNSPLHF. The CDR3 nucleotides are TGTGCCAGCAGCCAGAAAACAGGGGCTGCCTATAATTCACCCCTCCACTTT. The V gene is TRBV4-2, the J gene TRBJ1-6; 7 nucleotides line up with TRBD1. Germline values: CDR1 LGHNA, CDR2 YNFKEQ. V dropped 3 bases and J dropped 2; count of bases not matched to a gene: 7. The CDR3 loop spans 17 amino acids.

This clone came up once. CDR3 protein: CASSLDPGDSEYGYTF. CDR3 bases: TGCGCCAGCAGCTTGGATCCCGGGGACAGTGAATATGGCTACACCTTC. The V call is TRBV5-1, the J call TRBJ1-2; 7 bases are a match to TRBD1. The J segment lost 5 bases and the V segment lost 0 bases, leaving 10 bases of the junction unmatched. The CDR3 sequence is 16 residues long. Germline V lookup: CDR1 SGHRS, CDR2 YFSETQ.

This chain connects TRBV5-4 to TRBJ1-2; TRBD1 aligns across 7 bases. Germline CDR1 is SGHNT and CDR2 is YYREEE (reference sequence). CDR3 length: 14 residues. V lost 4 bases and J lost 5; bases outside the gene matches: 8. The CDR3 protein is CASSRDSKIYGYTF. In DNA, the CDR3 is TGTGCCAGCAGCAGGGACAGCAAGATATATGGCTACACCTTC.

The chain recombines TRBV25-1 with TRBJ1-2; D remains unclear. This CDR3 region has 11 residues. V gave up 7 bases and J gave up 2 bases, with 5 bases separating them. The germline V gene has CDR1 MGHDK and CDR2 SYGVNS. As DNA, the CDR3 is TGTGCCAGCACCGGGAACTATGGCTACACCTTC. Translated, it gives CASTGNYGYTF.